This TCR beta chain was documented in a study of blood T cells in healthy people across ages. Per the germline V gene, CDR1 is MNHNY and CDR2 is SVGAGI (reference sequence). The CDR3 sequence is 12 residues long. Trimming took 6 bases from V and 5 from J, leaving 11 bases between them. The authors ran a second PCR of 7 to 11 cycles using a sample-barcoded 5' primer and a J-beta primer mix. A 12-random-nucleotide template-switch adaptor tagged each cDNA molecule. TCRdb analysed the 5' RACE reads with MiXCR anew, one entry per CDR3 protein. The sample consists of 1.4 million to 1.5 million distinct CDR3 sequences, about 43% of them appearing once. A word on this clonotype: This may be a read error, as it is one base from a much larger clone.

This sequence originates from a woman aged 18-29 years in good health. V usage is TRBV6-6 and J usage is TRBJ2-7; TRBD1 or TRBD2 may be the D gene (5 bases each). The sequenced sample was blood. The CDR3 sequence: CASSQGTNEQYF. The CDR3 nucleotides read TGTGCCAGCAGCCAAGGGACCAACGAGCAGTACTTC.